The 21 T cell receptor beta chains reported below all come from one sample, sequenced in a study of T cell responses to AZD1222 COVID-19 vaccine. TCRdb's table, derived via immunoSEQ multiplex PCR, lists solely in-frame clones and lacks some. Counted here are 150,000 to 200,000 clones, 88% occurring once; the ten biggest clones make up about 9.9%. Sequencing used peripheral blood, obtained 28 days after the second AZD1222 dose. Receptors were obtained from an adult who received the AZD1222 COVID-19 vaccine.

V is TRBV27 and J is TRBJ1-6; no clear D. CDR1 and CDR2 from the germline V gene are MNHEY and SMNVEV (reference sequence). The CDR3 consists of 14 residues. Trimming removed 0 bases at V and 9 bases at J, with 9 bases between. In DNA, the CDR3 is TGTGCCAGCAGTTTATCGGATGTGAGTTCACCCCTCCACTTT. Its protein is CASSLSDVSSPLHF.

V gene TRBV6-5 combines with J gene TRBJ1-5; D is uncertain. Deletions cut 8 bases from V and 1 base from J, with 9 bases between. The germline V gene has CDR1 MNHEY and CDR2 SVGAGI. This CDR3 has 13 residues. CDR3 sequence reads: CASATYSNQPQHF. Here the CDR3 DNA reads TGTGCCAGCGCGACATACAGCAATCAGCCCCAGCATTTT.

V usage is TRBV6-5 and J usage is TRBJ2-7, with 7 bases matching TRBD1. The V segment lost 2 bases and the J segment 7 bases; nucleotides outside the gene matches: 14. This CDR3 comprises 16 residues. Germline lookup yields CDR1 MNHEY and CDR2 SVGAGI. For the CDR3, the DNA is TGTGCCAGCAGTTACAGACTGATTCGGGACAGCCCTGAGCAGTACTTC. Its translation is CASSYRLIRDSPEQYF.

This clone was found once. This sequence joins TRBV9 and TRBJ1-2; no clear D gene. The CDR3 loop spans 14 amino acids. Germline V CDR1 and CDR2: SGDLS, YYNGEE. Trimming took 0 bases from V and 4 from J, leaving 10 bases between them. The CDR3 DNA reads TGTGCCAGCAGCGTAGGGCAGGAAACCTATGGCTACACCTTC. As protein: CASSVGQETYGYTF.

The chain joins TRBV7-8 to TRBJ1-2, with D possibly being TRBD1 (5 bases). The CDR3 consists of 14 residues. Germline CDR1 and CDR2: SGHVS and FQNEAQ. V gave up 1 base and J gave up 4 bases, with 10 bases separating them. The CDR3 bases are TGTGCCAGCAGCTTAGATAGGGGAAGCTATGGCTACACCTTC. This codes for CASSLDRGSYGYTF.

The rearrangement links TRBV19 to TRBJ2-6; 9 positions match TRBD1. With 3 bases clipped from V and 0 bases from J, the junction kept 9 bases outside the gene matches. This CDR3 comprises 19 residues. Germline CDR1 is LNHDA and CDR2 is SQIVND (reference sequence). The CDR3: CASSMQGQGRLSGANVLTF. In DNA form, the CDR3 reads TGTGCCAGTAGTATGCAGGGACAGGGCAGGCTCTCTGGGGCCAACGTCCTGACTTTC. Complete variable domain (other parts from reference TRBV19 and TRBJ2-6): DGGITQSPKYLFRKEGQNVTLSCEQNLNHDAMYWYRQDPGQGLRLIYYSQIVNDFQKGDIAEGYSVSREKKESFPLTVTSAQKNPTAFYLCASSMQGQGRLSGANVLTFGAGSRLTVL.

The chain has TRBV7-3 and TRBJ2-1; maybe TRBD2 (6 bases). V gave up 1 base and J gave up 9 bases, with 7 bases separating them. Germline values: CDR1 SGHTA, CDR2 FQGTGA. CDR3 length: 12 residues. The CDR3 here is CASSLNGGEQFF. The CDR3 DNA follows: TGTGCCAGCAGCTTAAACGGGGGTGAGCAGTTCTTC.

V is TRBV9 and J is TRBJ1-2; D is ambiguous. CDR3 length: 15 residues. V gave up 3 bases and J gave up 2 bases, with 14 bases separating them. In germline, CDR1 is SGDLS, CDR2 YYNGEE. CDR3 coding DNA: TGTGCCAGCAGCGGATCGGGCAGCGCAAACTATGGCTACACCTTC. Encoded protein: CASSGSGSANYGYTF.

The gene calls are TRBV7-2 and TRBJ1-2; 7 nucleotides line up with TRBD1. V was pared by 4 bases and J by 1 base, with 6 bases of the junction left unmatched. This CDR3 has 15 amino acids. The germline CDR1 and CDR2 sequences are SGHTA and FQGNSA. The CDR3 DNA reads TGTGCCAGCAGCTCAGGGGGACAGCTTAACTATGGCTACACCTTC. This sequence encodes CASSSGGQLNYGYTF.

This sequence joins TRBV6-5 and TRBJ1-4; no clear D. The length of the CDR3 is 14 residues. V was pared by 4 bases and J by 0 bases, with 6 bases between. CDR1 and CDR2 from the germline V gene are MNHEY and SVGAGI. The CDR3 DNA reads TGTGCCAGCAGTTCGCGAGCAACTAATGAAAAACTGTTTTTT. The encoded protein is CASSSRATNEKLFF.

This chain links TRBV28 with TRBJ2-7; TRBD2 might be the D (6 bases). Trimming removed 6 bases from V and 6 bases from J, with 18 bases in between. The germline gives CDR1 MDHEN, CDR2 SYDVKM. The CDR3 extends over 14 amino acids. CDR3 residues: CASREGPKGLEQYF. The CDR3 region has the DNA TGTGCCAGCAGGGAGGGCCCGAAAGGACTCGAGCAGTACTTC.

This chain connects TRBV7-9 to TRBJ2-3; the D gene is possibly TRBD2 (6 bases). The V gene lost 8 bases and the J gene lost 4 bases, with 19 bases spanning the gap. The CDR3 is 15 residues long. Looked up from germline, CDR1 is SEHNR and CDR2 is FQNEAQ (reference sequence). CDR3 protein: CASRWDSYHSDTQYF. CDR3 DNA sequence: TGTGCCAGCCGATGGGACTCGTACCACTCAGATACGCAGTATTTT.

The chain's CDR3 is CATSEAPLDTQYF. The CDR3 nucleotides read TGTGCCACCAGTGAGGCTCCACTTGATACGCAGTATTTT. The gene calls are TRBV24-1 and TRBJ2-3, with D unresolved. CDR1 KGHDR and CDR2 SFDVKD come from the germline V gene. The CDR3 contains 13 residues. Deletions cut 4 bases from V and 6 bases from J, with 10 bases between.

This clone was seen just once. V gene TRBV14 combines with J gene TRBJ2-6; D not resolved. Looked up from germline, CDR1 is SGHDN and CDR2 is FVKESK. This CDR3 comprises 17 residues. Trimming took off 3 bases at V and 5 bases at J, with 17 bases between the two ends. The CDR3: CASSQADLGFWANVLTF. The CDR3 DNA reads as TGTGCCAGCAGCCAGGCCGACTTGGGCTTTTGGGCCAACGTCCTGACTTTC. Combining the CDR3 with reference TRBV14 and TRBJ2-6 gives the whole variable domain EAGVTQFPSHSVIEKGQTVTLRCDPISGHDNLYWYRRVMGKEIKFLLHFVKESKQDESGMPNNRFLAERTGGTYSTLKVQPAELEDSGVYFCASSQADLGFWANVLTFGAGSRLTVL.

The chain joins TRBV5-1 to TRBJ2-6, with TRBD1 as a possible D gene (6 bases). Trimming took 4 bases from V and 2 from J, leaving 13 bases between them. In germline, CDR1 is SGHRS, CDR2 YFSETQ. This CDR3 contains 16 residues. The CDR3 loop reads CASSRDSGAGANVLTF. The DNA of the CDR3 is TGCGCCAGCAGCCGAGATTCAGGGGCTGGGGCCAACGTCCTGACTTTC.

This clone was seen only once. V and J are TRBV30 and TRBJ1-5; D is ambiguous. The CDR3 spans 15 residues. V was cut by 0 bases and J by 4 bases, with 13 bases left in between. Germline loops: CDR1 GTSNPN, CDR2 SVGIG (reference sequence). This CDR3 is CAWSVSRSSNQPQHF. The CDR3 coding sequence is TGTGCCTGGAGTGTATCGCGGAGTTCAAATCAGCCCCAGCATTTT.

V is TRBV30 and J is TRBJ2-7; TRBD1 aligns across 10 bases. CDR3 length equals 13 residues. V gave up 4 bases and J gave up 3 bases; unmatched junction bases: 3. Germline CDR1 is GTSNPN and CDR2 is SVGIG (reference sequence). The CDR3 nucleotides are TGTGCCTGGAAACGGGACAGGGGCTACGAGCAGTACTTC. Translation: CAWKRDRGYEQYF.

The CDR3 reads CASSDGPADTQYF. In DNA form, the CDR3 reads TGTGCCAGCAGTGATGGGCCGGCAGATACGCAGTATTTT. The chain couples TRBV25-1 to TRBJ2-3; D remains unclear. CDR1 is MGHDK and CDR2 is SYGVNS in the germline V gene. With 3 bases removed from V and 4 bases from J, the gap between germline ends came to 8 bases. The CDR3 is made up of 13 amino acids. The variable domain in full, completed from reference TRBV25-1 and TRBJ2-3, reads EADIYQTPRYLVIGTGKKITLECSQTMGHDKMYWYQQDPGMELHLIHYSYGVNSTEKGDLSSESTVSRIRTEHFPLTLESARPSHTSQYLCASSDGPADTQYFGPGTRLTVL.

The chain recombines TRBV30 with TRBJ1-5; TRBD1 might be the D (6 bases). Germline lookup yields CDR1 GTSNPN and CDR2 SVGIG (reference sequence). V was trimmed by 3 bases and J by 5 bases, leaving 17 bases between them. This CDR3 region has 15 residues. CDR3 protein: CAWRGREQGHQPQHF. The CDR3 DNA follows: TGTGCCTGGAGGGGGAGGGAACAGGGTCATCAGCCCCAGCATTTT.

This CDR3 is CASSQLPQNEAFF. The CDR3 DNA is TGCGCCAGCAGCCAATTGCCCCAAAATGAAGCTTTCTTT. This rearrangement joins TRBV4-3 to TRBJ1-1, with D hard to call. Germline V CDR1 and CDR2: LGHNA, YSLEER. V lost 2 bases and J lost 7, with 11 bases in between. The CDR3 loop spans 13 amino acids.

This rearrangement joins TRBV6-2 or TRBV6-3 to TRBJ2-7; no clear D. Deletions cut 0 bases from V and 3 bases from J, with 12 bases between. Germline lookup yields CDR1 MNHEY and CDR2 SVGEGT. The CDR3 is 15 residues long. The CDR3 reads CASSYSFRVDYEQYF. CDR3 bases: TGTGCCAGCAGTTACTCTTTTCGGGTCGACTACGAGCAGTACTTC.